A selection of T cell receptor beta chains follows, all from one sample in a study of T-cell reconstitution after alpha-beta-depleted transplantation in children. TCRdb ran MiXCR on the PCR reads and lists one entry per CDR3 protein. The sample shows around 400,000 distinct CDR3 sequences, around 21% of them seen only once. The sample here was PBMCs from the stem cell graft donor, taken from the stem cell graft. The receptors originated from a human donor who donated a stem cell graft to a child with acute myeloid leukemia. Each CDR3 is given with its conserved first and last residue. D genes are given only for firm matches. A row's size may be missing; if present it is once, few, many or a size class.

j_call v_call d_call clone_size cdr3_aa cdr3_nt
TRBJ1-2 TRBV18 . . CASSPLVFGYTF TGTGCCAGCTCACCACTCGTTTTTGGCTACACCTTC
TRBJ1-1 TRBV5-1 TRBD1 . CASSSGQGDEAFF TGCGCCAGCAGCTCGGGACAGGGTGATGAAGCTTTCTTT
TRBJ2-7 TRBV5-5 TRBD2 few CASTLSGSQSYEQYF TGTGCCAGTACTCTTAGCGGGAGTCAGTCCTACGAGCAGTACTTC
TRBJ1-1 TRBV12-3/TRBV12-4 . many CASRGRVLNTEAFF TGTGCCAGCAGAGGTCGGGTCTTAAACACTGAAGCTTTCTTT
TRBJ1-5 TRBV20-1 . many CSASGMDSYSNQPQHF TGCAGTGCTAGTGGTATGGACAGTTATAGCAATCAGCCCCAGCATTTT
TRBJ2-7 TRBV7-9 TRBD1 . CASSSGQGASYEQYF TGTGCCAGCAGCTCTGGACAGGGCGCGTCCTACGAGCAGTACTTC
TRBJ2-1 TRBV7-2 TRBD2 many CASSLGVAGGLNEQFF TGTGCCAGCAGCTTAGGAGTAGCGGGAGGGCTCAATGAGCAGTTCTTC
TRBJ2-1 TRBV27 TRBD2 . CASRPGLAGTSYNEQFF TGTGCCAGCAGACCGGGACTAGCGGGGACCTCCTACAATGAGCAGTTCTTC
TRBJ1-1 TRBV6-1 . many CASSELLSTEAFF TGTGCCAGCAGTGAACTCCTCAGCACTGAAGCTTTCTTT
TRBJ2-1 TRBV6-1 TRBD2 . CASRGTTTSVSYNEQFF TGTGCCAGCAGGGGAACTACGACTAGCGTCTCCTACAATGAGCAGTTCTTC
TRBJ2-3 TRBV6-1 . many CASRPLGGTDTQYF TGTGCCAGCAGGCCCTTAGGTGGCACAGATACGCAGTATTTT
TRBJ2-1 TRBV29-1 . many CSIRTVSSYNEQFF TGCAGCATACGGACGGTAAGCTCCTACAATGAGCAGTTCTTC
TRBJ2-1 TRBV20-1 TRBD2 many CSARVVSGSDNEQFF TGCAGTGCTAGAGTAGTGAGCGGGAGTGACAATGAGCAGTTCTTC
TRBJ2-7 TRBV15 TRBD2 few CATSRDRGLAALGYEQYF TGTGCCACCAGCAGAGATCGAGGACTAGCGGCCCTGGGGTACGAGCAGTACTTC